This TCR beta chain is from a study of blood T cell repertoires in COVID-19. This table comes from immunoSEQ multiplex PCR, and its TCRdb copy is limited to in-frame clones, with some not included. This table holds 70,000 to 90,000 clones, 88% found once. This clone was detected only once. The TCR comes from a human donor in a cohort sampled during active COVID-19. Sample: peripheral blood.

Here the CDR3 reads CASSFLAGGNDNEQFF. The CDR3 nucleotides read TGTGCCAGCAGCTTCCTAGCGGGGGGGAATGACAATGAGCAGTTCTTC. This rearrangement joins TRBV7-2 to TRBJ2-1; 12 nucleotides align to TRBD2. The CDR3 has 16 amino acids. Germline V CDR1 and CDR2: SGHTA, FQGNSA. With 3 bases clipped from V and 5 bases from J, the junction kept 5 bases outside the gene matches.